This T cell receptor (beta chain) was obtained from a study of cytomegalovirus exposure and HLA in healthy donors. Overall study results and limits: A later analysis linked a missense DCLRE1C variant to TCR beta V- and J-gene trimming. Reports state that TCR beta sequences accurately predicted most subjects' HLA-A and HLA-B alleles. Most CMV-associated TCR beta chains were later found to appear HLA-restricted. It was shown in a later analysis that HLA-associated TCR beta chains were more clonally expanded than other, equally common chains.

A remark on this clone: Its target is unknown.

J gave up 5 bases and V 0 bases, and 4 bases lay outside the gene matches. The V gene's germline CDR1 is SGHRS and CDR2 YFSETQ. This CDR3 has 14 residues. Both 60 Vbeta primers and 13 Jbeta primers went into the PCR. Clones were sequenced by immunoSEQ multiplex PCR, and TCRdb holds only the in-frame ones, with some missing. The top ten hold about 6% of the sample, which has around 170,000 clones, roughly 80% seen once. The clonotype comes from a man between 40 and 49 years old in good health and CMV-seropositive. Sequenced sample: PBMCs. This chain connects TRBV5-1 to TRBJ1-2; 7 positions match TRBD1. The CDR3 nucleotides read TGCGCCAGCAGCTTGGAGGGACAGTTATATGGCTACACCTTC. This encodes CASSLEGQLYGYTF.